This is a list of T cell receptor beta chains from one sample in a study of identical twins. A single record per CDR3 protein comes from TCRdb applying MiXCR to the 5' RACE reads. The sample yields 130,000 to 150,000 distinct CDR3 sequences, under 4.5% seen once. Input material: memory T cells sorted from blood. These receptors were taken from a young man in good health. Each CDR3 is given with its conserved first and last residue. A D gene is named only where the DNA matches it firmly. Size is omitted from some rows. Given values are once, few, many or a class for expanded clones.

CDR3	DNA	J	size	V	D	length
CASSPNALGLAGTDTQYF	TGTGCCAGCAGCCCAAATGCCCTAGGACTAGCGGGGACAGATACGCAGTATTTT	TRBJ2-3	many	TRBV11-2	TRBD2	18
CASSPWTGDGNTIYF	TGTGCCAGCAGCCCCTGGACAGGGGATGGAAACACCATATATTTT	TRBJ1-3	many	TRBV5-6	TRBD1	15
CASSRVEGPGQPQHF	TGTGCCAGCAGCCGAGTTGAGGGCCCAGGTCAGCCCCAGCATTTT	TRBJ1-5	many	TRBV12-3/TRBV12-4	NA	15
CASSSETGFYGYTF	TGTGCCAGCAGCTCCGAGACAGGGTTCTATGGCTACACCTTC	TRBJ1-2	many	TRBV7-2	TRBD1	14
CASSTSGSVNTGELFF	TGCGCCAGCAGCACTAGCGGGAGTGTTAACACCGGGGAGCTGTTTTTT	TRBJ2-2	few	TRBV5-1	TRBD2	16
CSASQNYVNQPQHF	TGCAGTGCTAGCCAGAACTACGTAAATCAGCCCCAGCATTTT	TRBJ1-5	many	TRBV20-1	NA	14
CASSPGTVGNQPQHF	TGTGCCAGCAGCCCCGGGACGGTGGGAAATCAGCCCCAGCATTTT	TRBJ1-5	many	TRBV6-1	NA	15
CASSIAIAGGPLNEQFF	TGTGCCAGTAGTATAGCTATAGCGGGAGGGCCGTTGAATGAGCAGTTCTTC	TRBJ2-1	few	TRBV19	TRBD2	17
CASSRGRVSLGDEQFF	TGTGCCAGCAGCCGGGGCAGGGTTTCTTTGGGGGATGAGCAGTTCTTC	TRBJ2-1	many	TRBV2	NA	16
CASSLVGRETQYF	TGTGCCAGCAGCTTAGTTGGACGAGAGACCCAGTACTTC	TRBJ2-5	NA	TRBV11-3	NA	13
CASSSPLAGPQETQYF	TGTGCCAGCAGCTCCCCGCTAGCGGGGCCCCAAGAGACCCAGTACTTC	TRBJ2-5	many	TRBV5-6	TRBD2	16
CATSRDQSGNTQYF	TGTGCCACCAGCAGAGATCAGTCCGGGAATACGCAGTATTTT	TRBJ2-3	many	TRBV15	NA	14
CSVVSFTDTQYF	TGCAGCGTTGTTAGTTTCACAGATACGCAGTATTTT	TRBJ2-3	many	TRBV29-1	NA	12
CASSMGQASTEAFF	TGTGCCAGCAGCATGGGACAGGCGAGCACTGAAGCTTTCTTT	TRBJ1-1	many	TRBV9	TRBD1	14
CASSLRDSGSYEQYF	TGTGCCAGCAGTTTGAGGGACAGCGGCTCCTACGAGCAGTACTTC	TRBJ2-7	many	TRBV27	TRBD1	15
CASSSAGTAHVEQYF	TGCGCCAGCAGCTCTGCCGGGACAGCCCACGTCGAGCAGTACTTC	TRBJ2-7	many	TRBV5-1	TRBD1	15
CASSSSRGAYSSYNEQFF	TGTGCCAGCAGTTCCTCGCGGGGTGCCTACAGCTCCTACAATGAGCAGTTCTTC	TRBJ2-1	many	TRBV12-3/TRBV12-4	NA	18
CASSLGPDGSNQPQHF	TGTGCCAGCAGTTTAGGGCCAGACGGTAGCAATCAGCCCCAGCATTTT	TRBJ1-5	many	TRBV12-3/TRBV12-4	NA	16